The rows below give T cell receptor beta chains drawn from one sample of a study of blood T cell repertoires in COVID-19. This table comes from immunoSEQ multiplex PCR, and its TCRdb copy is limited to in-frame clones, with some not included. The table has roughly 330,000 clones, 70% to 90% seen once; the top ten hold 5.5% to 7%. Sequenced: PBMCs or T cells enriched from blood (not recorded which). Source of these receptors: a woman younger than 45 who had recovered from COVID-19. The CDR3 runs from the conserved cysteine through the conserved F or W. Clone size appears in some rows only: once, few, many, or a class for an expanded clone.

v_call: TRBV5-4
j_call: TRBJ1-2
clone_size: .
cdr3_aa: CASSTLQGPYGYTF

v_call: TRBV27
j_call: TRBJ1-2
clone_size: .
cdr3_aa: CASSFGGELGYTF

v_call: TRBV10-3
j_call: TRBJ1-1
clone_size: few
cdr3_aa: CAIRTQGANTEAFF

v_call: TRBV2
j_call: TRBJ2-5
clone_size: .
cdr3_aa: CASRPATGGGLVETQYF

v_call: TRBV11-3
j_call: .
clone_size: once
cdr3_aa: CASSPGAGDSYEQYF

v_call: TRBV25-1
j_call: TRBJ1-3
clone_size: .
cdr3_aa: CASSESFGGNTIYF

v_call: TRBV7-2
j_call: TRBJ2-6
clone_size: .
cdr3_aa: CASSLKQPGANVLTF

v_call: TRBV7-9
j_call: TRBJ2-7
clone_size: .
cdr3_aa: CASSSRTSNHEQYF

v_call: TRBV27
j_call: TRBJ2-5
clone_size: .
cdr3_aa: CATHGRGGSETQYF

v_call: TRBV7-6
j_call: TRBJ1-2
clone_size: .
cdr3_aa: CASSPSGTGNHGYTF

v_call: TRBV5-6
j_call: TRBJ1-5
clone_size: .
cdr3_aa: CASSSRSDYSNQPQHF

v_call: TRBV7-9
j_call: TRBJ2-7
clone_size: .
cdr3_aa: CASSLPPVEQYF

v_call: TRBV5-4
j_call: TRBJ2-3
clone_size: .
cdr3_aa: CASSLEGGFTDTQYF

v_call: TRBV30
j_call: TRBJ1-1
clone_size: .
cdr3_aa: CAWKTQAGNTEAFF

v_call: TRBV27
j_call: TRBJ1-6
clone_size: .
cdr3_aa: CASSHRGGGYNSPLHF

v_call: TRBV7-2
j_call: TRBJ2-5
clone_size: .
cdr3_aa: CASSPAHVEQETQYF

v_call: TRBV7-2
j_call: TRBJ1-2
clone_size: .
cdr3_aa: CASASGQGYGYTF

v_call: TRBV30
j_call: TRBJ1-4
clone_size: once
cdr3_aa: CAWSTQGTATNEKLFF

v_call: TRBV25-1
j_call: TRBJ2-1
clone_size: .
cdr3_aa: CASSDSTGVDEQFF

v_call: TRBV28
j_call: TRBJ1-6
clone_size: .
cdr3_aa: CASIPSSSNSPLHF

v_call: TRBV30
j_call: TRBJ1-1
clone_size: once
cdr3_aa: CAWSAPRAFF

v_call: TRBV9
j_call: TRBJ2-1
clone_size: .
cdr3_aa: CASSVDRGRNEQFF

v_call: TRBV30
j_call: TRBJ1-1
clone_size: .
cdr3_aa: CAWSVGVVDTEAFF

v_call: TRBV11-2
j_call: TRBJ1-1
clone_size: .
cdr3_aa: CASRKGADTEAFF

v_call: TRBV7-2
j_call: TRBJ1-4
clone_size: .
cdr3_aa: CASSPGGGNEKLFF

v_call: TRBV29-1
j_call: TRBJ2-5
clone_size: .
cdr3_aa: CSVRTYQETQYF

v_call: TRBV18
j_call: TRBJ1-1
clone_size: .
cdr3_aa: CASLANTEAFF

v_call: TRBV7-9
j_call: TRBJ1-1
clone_size: .
cdr3_aa: CASSLASGNRPFF

v_call: TRBV18
j_call: TRBJ1-2
clone_size: .
cdr3_aa: CASSLRTGSPSGGYTF

v_call: TRBV3-1/TRBV3-2
j_call: TRBJ2-6
clone_size: .
cdr3_aa: CASRLGSGANVLTF

v_call: TRBV18
j_call: TRBJ1-1
clone_size: .
cdr3_aa: CASSRGGVEAFF

v_call: TRBV2
j_call: TRBJ1-5
clone_size: .
cdr3_aa: CASSRDRSNQPQHF

v_call: TRBV5-5
j_call: TRBJ1-2
clone_size: .
cdr3_aa: CASSPHGEGPFNYGLTF

v_call: TRBV6-5
j_call: TRBJ2-3
clone_size: .
cdr3_aa: CASSYSGQPRPDTQYF

v_call: TRBV23-1
j_call: TRBJ2-1
clone_size: .
cdr3_aa: CASSQLGGQGTYNEQFF

v_call: TRBV6-5
j_call: TRBJ2-7
clone_size: .
cdr3_aa: CASTRTRGYEQYF

v_call: TRBV30
j_call: TRBJ1-2
clone_size: .
cdr3_aa: CAWSPSDRGKGYTF

v_call: TRBV5-1
j_call: TRBJ1-2
clone_size: once
cdr3_aa: CASSLDFSRGLGYTF

v_call: TRBV19
j_call: TRBJ2-7
clone_size: .
cdr3_aa: CASRISEQGAYEQYF